A single count supports the clone carrying this TCR beta chain. The data stem from a study of radiotherapy plus CTLA-4 blockade in lung cancer. Using immunoSEQ multiplex PCR, the repertoire was profiled, and TCRdb retains in-frame clones only, with some absent. The data contain about 38,000 clones, over 70% of them singletons. The CDR3 covers 17 residues. Trimming at V came to 6 bases and at J to 10 bases, leaving 17 bases not matched to a gene. Germline CDR1 SEHNR, CDR2 FQNEAQ (reference sequence). The V and J genes are TRBV7-9 and TRBJ1-6, with 8 nucleotides matching TRBD1. Sequenced here: peripheral blood, sampled from a patient treated with radiotherapy plus ipilimumab. The sequence came from a human donor with non-small cell lung cancer who had stable disease on radiotherapy plus ipilimumab. The CDR3 DNA reads TGTGCCAGCAGATCGGGTTCTGGACAGGGCCTGATCTCACCCCTCCACTTT. It codes for CASRSGSGQGLISPLHF.